Here is one TCR beta chain with its context. This record comes from a study of blood T cell repertoires in COVID-19. Across the whole study: T cells, B-cell-depleted T cells, or PBMCs supplied cDNA or gDNA.

Sequencing was performed with immunoSEQ multiplex PCR; in TCRdb, only in-frame clones are kept and a portion is missing. The sample carries approximately 89,000 clones, 92% recorded once. This clonotype was obtained from a woman between 55 and 75 years old with active COVID-19. The source material was peripheral blood.

CDR3 DNA: TGTGCCAGTAAAATGACAGGGCCGGATGAGCAGTTCTTC. The encoded protein is CASKMTGPDEQFF. The V call is TRBV19, the J call TRBJ2-1; 7 nucleotides line up with TRBD1. Germline-derived CDR1 and CDR2 are LNHDA and SQIVND (reference sequence). This CDR3 is built from 13 residues. The V gene end was trimmed by 7 bases and the J gene end by 8 bases; junction bases not matched to a gene: 8.